This TCR beta chain emerged from a study of long-term antiretroviral therapy in people with HIV. Germline trimming cut 0 bases from V and 10 bases from J; bases unmatched to any gene: 10. Germline CDR1 reads SGHRS; CDR2 reads YFSETQ. The CDR3 length is 16 residues. At the survey level, the v3.0 immunoSEQ assay was run. Assay: immunoSEQ multiplex PCR; the TCRdb copy retains only in-frame clones and omits some. The table includes 25,000 to 35,000 clones, just under 90% detected once. At least one PBMC sample before ART and at least two after were required. Amounts of about 0.9-11 million cryopreserved PBMC were held in the samples before DNA extraction.

The chain joins TRBV5-1 to TRBJ2-1; 10 bases fit TRBD2. The clonotype comes from a man aged 50 to 60 with HIV. The specimen was unsorted PBMCs, collected 3.2 years before starting antiretroviral therapy. The CDR3 DNA reads as TGCGCCAGCAGCTTGGCGGGTGTAGCGGGAGGTGGGGAGCAGTTCTTC. Its protein is CASSLAGVAGGGEQFF.